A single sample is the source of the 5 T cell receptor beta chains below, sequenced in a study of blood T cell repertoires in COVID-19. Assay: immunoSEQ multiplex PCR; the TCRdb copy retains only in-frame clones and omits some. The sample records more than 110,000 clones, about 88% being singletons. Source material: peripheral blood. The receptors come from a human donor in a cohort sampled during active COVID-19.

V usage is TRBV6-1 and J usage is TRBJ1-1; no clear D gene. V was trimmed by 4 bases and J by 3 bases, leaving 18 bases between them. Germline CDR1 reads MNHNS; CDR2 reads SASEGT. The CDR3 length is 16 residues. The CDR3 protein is CASSVQAGMSDTEAFF. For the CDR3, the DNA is TGTGCCAGCAGTGTTCAGGCGGGGATGTCGGACACTGAAGCTTTCTTT.

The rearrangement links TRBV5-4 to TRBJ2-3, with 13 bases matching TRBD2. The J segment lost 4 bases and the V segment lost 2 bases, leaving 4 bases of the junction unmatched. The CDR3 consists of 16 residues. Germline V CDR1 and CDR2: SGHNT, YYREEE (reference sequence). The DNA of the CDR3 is TGTGCCAGCAGCTTACGAACTAGCGGGGGGGCAGATACGCAGTATTTT. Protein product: CASSLRTSGGADTQYF.

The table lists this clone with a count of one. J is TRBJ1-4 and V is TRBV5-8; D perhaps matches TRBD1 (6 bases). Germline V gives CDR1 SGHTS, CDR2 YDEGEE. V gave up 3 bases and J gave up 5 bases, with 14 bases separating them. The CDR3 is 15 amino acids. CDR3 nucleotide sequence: TGTGCCAGCAGCTCTGGACAGCTCATGAATGAAAAACTGTTTTTT. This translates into CASSSGQLMNEKLFF.

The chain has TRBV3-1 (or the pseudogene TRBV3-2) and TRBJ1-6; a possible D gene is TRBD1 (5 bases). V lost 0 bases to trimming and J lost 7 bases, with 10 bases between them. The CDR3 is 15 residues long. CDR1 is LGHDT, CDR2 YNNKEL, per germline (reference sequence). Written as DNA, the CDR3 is TGTGCCAGCAGCCAAGACTGGCAGGGAAATTCACCCCTCCACTTT. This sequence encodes CASSQDWQGNSPLHF.

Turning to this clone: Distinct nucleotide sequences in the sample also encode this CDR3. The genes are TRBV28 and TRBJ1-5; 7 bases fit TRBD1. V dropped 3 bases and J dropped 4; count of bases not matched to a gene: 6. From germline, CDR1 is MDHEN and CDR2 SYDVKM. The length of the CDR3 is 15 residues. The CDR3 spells CASSLIQGSNQPQHF. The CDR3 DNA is TGTGCCAGCAGTTTGATACAGGGGAGTAATCAGCCCCAGCATTTT.